The present T cell receptor beta chain was sequenced within a study of blood T cell dynamics during melanoma immunotherapy. The time point denotes: pre-treatment baseline. Profiling relied on immunoSEQ multiplex PCR, and the TCRdb table lists in-frame clones only, not all of them. Of over 10,000 clones listed, approximately 88% are singletons. This clone has a handful of counts. This CDR3 has 13 amino acids. V was shortened by 4 bases and J by 7 bases, with 11 bases between the two germline ends. Per the germline V gene, CDR1 is SEHNR and CDR2 is FQNEAQ (reference sequence). The chain links TRBV7-9 to TRBJ1-5; D gene unclear. This TCR derives from a human donor with melanoma. This sample comprised blood, obtained from a patient treated with checkpoint blockade. Written as DNA, the CDR3 is TGTGCCAGCAGCTCTACTCAGGAACAGCCCCAGCATTTT. Translation: CASSSTQEQPQHF. Full variable domain (missing parts from reference TRBV7-9 and TRBJ1-5): DTGVSQNPRHKITKRGQNVTFRCDPISEHNRLYWYRQTLGQGPEFLTYFQNEAQLEKSRLLSDRFSAERPKGSFSTLEIQRTEQGDSAMYLCASSSTQEQPQHFGDGTRLSIL.